This T cell receptor beta chain was retrieved from a study of breast tumors, draining lymph nodes, adjacent tissues. This clonotype came up many times. The antigen remains undetermined. J was trimmed by 1 base and V by 0 bases; bases with no gene match: 4. CDR3 size: 15 residues. Germline values: CDR1 GTSNPN, CDR2 SVGIG (reference sequence). MiXCR was run by TCRdb on the multiplex PCR reads, yielding one entry per CDR3 protein. The repertoire includes under 20,000 distinct CDR3 sequences, over 40% of them detected once, and 15% to 25% sits in the top ten. Whole-study findings and limits: Tumor T cell lymph node origin was a supported hypothesis, not proven. Tumor and nontumor repertoires were significantly more similar in luminal-like than in basal-like breast cancer.

The source is a female donor with breast cancer. Some clones in this sample may be carry-over from other donors' samples. V and J are TRBV30 and TRBJ2-5, with TRBD2 matching 8 bases. Specimen: breast tumor tissue. CDR3 coding DNA: TGTGCCTGGAGTGTACTCGGGAGGGCCCAAGAGACCCAGTACTTC. Translated: CAWSVLGRAQETQYF.